This TCR beta chain was recovered during a study of Ad26.COV2.S vaccination and SARS-CoV-2 variants. The wider study: The trial was COV1001 and the donor's arm was Ad26.COV2.S.

Regarding the study as a whole: Similar non-spike TCR breadth was observed in recipients of vaccine and of placebo. Participants in the vaccine arm had higher spike-specific TCR breadth; placebo recipients had lower.

A word on this clone: Its antigen is currently unknown. One end of the junction varies from germline; a read error may be responsible.

Treatment meaning: some 19 received Ad26.COV2.S at low or high dose, single or two shots; several received placebo; per-sample allocation not given. Material that was analyzed had been drawn on day 63 after the first vaccine or placebo injection. The protocol was immunoSEQ multiplex PCR, while the TCRdb copy is restricted to in-frame clones and leaves out a portion. The sample lists 350,000 to 450,000 clones; about 92% were seen once. The sequenced sample was peripheral blood, obtained in a trial of Ad26.COV2.S vaccine versus placebo. This TCR derives from a person aged 18 to 65 who received the Ad26.COV2.S COVID-19 vaccine or a placebo.

The CDR3 nucleotides are TGTGCCAGCAGCTTCCCGACAGGGTCGAACGCCGGGGAGCTGTTTTTT. Its translation is CASSFPTGSNAGELFF. The rearrangement uses TRBV5-4 and TRBJ2-2; TRBD1 matches at 7 bases. This CDR3 comprises 16 residues. Germline CDR1 reads SGHNT; CDR2 reads YYREEE (reference sequence).